This T cell receptor beta chain was sequenced during a study of T-cell memory formation after mild COVID-19. From the 5' RACE reads, TCRdb called clonotypes with MiXCR, one entry per CDR3 protein. In the table there are 200,000 to 250,000 distinct CDR3 sequences, less than 20% of which are singletons. Study-wide points: Day 15 to 85 contracting clones showed balanced CD4/CD8; later expanders leaned CD4+. Detection of some responders pre-infection suggested pre-existing cross-reactive memory T cells participated. Clones that contracted clustered mainly in CM and EM if CD4+ and in EMRA if CD8+. There was no confirmation that second-wave clones peaking on day 37 were SARS-CoV-2 specific.

This clonotype has just a few counts. The antigen remains unidentified. Source material: PBMCs or a T cell subset sorted from them (not recorded which). The clonotype originates from an adult woman who had mild COVID-19 (a few samples of this study predate the infection). Cell type and time point are not known.

The CDR3 region has the DNA TGTGCCAGTAGTATAGCTGGGGGACGGATCCGCACAGATACGCAGTATTTT. This sequence encodes CASSIAGGRIRTDTQYF. The V and J genes are TRBV19 and TRBJ2-3; tentatively, D is TRBD1 or TRBD2 (5 bases each). CDR1 LNHDA and CDR2 SQIVND come from the germline V gene (reference sequence). The length of the CDR3 is 17 residues. With 1 base removed from V and 1 base from J, the gap between germline ends came to 15 bases.